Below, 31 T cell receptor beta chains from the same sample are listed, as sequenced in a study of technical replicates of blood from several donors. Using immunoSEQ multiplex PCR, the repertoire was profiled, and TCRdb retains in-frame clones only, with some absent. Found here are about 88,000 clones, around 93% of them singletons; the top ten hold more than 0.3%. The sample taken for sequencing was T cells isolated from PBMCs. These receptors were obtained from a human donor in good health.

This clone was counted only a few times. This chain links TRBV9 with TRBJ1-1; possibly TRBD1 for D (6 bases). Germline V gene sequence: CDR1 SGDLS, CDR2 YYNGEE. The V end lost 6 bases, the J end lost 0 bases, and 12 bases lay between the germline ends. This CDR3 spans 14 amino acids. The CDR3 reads CASNSGHLNTEAFF. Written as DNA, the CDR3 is TGTGCCAGCAACTCGGGACACCTGAACACTGAAGCTTTCTTT. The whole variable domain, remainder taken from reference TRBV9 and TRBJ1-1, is DSGVTQTPKHLITATGQRVTLRCSPRSGDLSVYWYQQSLDQGLQFLIQYYNGEERAKGNILERFSAQQFPDLHSELNLSSLELGDSALYFCASNSGHLNTEAFFGQGTRLTVV.

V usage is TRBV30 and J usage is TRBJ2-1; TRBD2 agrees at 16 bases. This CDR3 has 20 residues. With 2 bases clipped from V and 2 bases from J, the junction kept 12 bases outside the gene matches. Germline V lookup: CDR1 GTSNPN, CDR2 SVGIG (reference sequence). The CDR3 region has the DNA TGTGCCTGGAGTAGGGGACCGGGACTAGCGGGAGGGATCGCCTACAATGAGCAGTTCTTC. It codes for CAWSRGPGLAGGIAYNEQFF.

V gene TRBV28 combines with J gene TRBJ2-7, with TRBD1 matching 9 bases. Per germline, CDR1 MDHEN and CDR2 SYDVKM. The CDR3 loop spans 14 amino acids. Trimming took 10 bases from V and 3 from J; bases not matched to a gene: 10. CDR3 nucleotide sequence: TGTGCCACAATATCGGGACAGGGTTTCTACGAGCAGTACTTC. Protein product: CATISGQGFYEQYF.

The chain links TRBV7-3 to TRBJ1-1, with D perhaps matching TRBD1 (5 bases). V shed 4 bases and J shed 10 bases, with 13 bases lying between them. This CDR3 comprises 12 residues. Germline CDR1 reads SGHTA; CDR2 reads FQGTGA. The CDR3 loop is CASSSTGGIAFF. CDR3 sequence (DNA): TGTGCCAGCAGCTCCACCGGGGGTATAGCTTTCTTT.

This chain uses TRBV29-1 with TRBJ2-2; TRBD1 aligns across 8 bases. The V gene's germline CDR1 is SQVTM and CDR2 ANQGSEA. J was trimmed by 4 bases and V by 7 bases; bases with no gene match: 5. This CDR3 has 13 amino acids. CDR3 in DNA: TGCAGCGGGGATACAGGGGGCACCGGGGAGCTGTTTTTT. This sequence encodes CSGDTGGTGELFF.

CDR3 amino acids: CARSFGRANTEAFF. CDR3 bases: TGTGCCAGAAGCTTCGGCAGGGCGAACACTGAAGCTTTCTTT. V gene TRBV5-3 combines with J gene TRBJ1-1, with D possibly being TRBD1 (5 bases). TRBV5-3 is designated an ORF whose function remains uncertain. The CDR3 covers 14 residues. V dropped 2 bases and J dropped 1 base, with 9 bases sitting between them.

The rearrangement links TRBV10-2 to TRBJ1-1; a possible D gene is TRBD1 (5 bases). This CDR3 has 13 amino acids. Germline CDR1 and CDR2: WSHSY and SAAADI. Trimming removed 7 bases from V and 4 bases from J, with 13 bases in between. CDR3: CASTGGLGTEAFF. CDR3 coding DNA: TGCGCCAGCACGGGGGGACTAGGCACTGAAGCTTTCTTT.

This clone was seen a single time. CDR3 loop: CASRGGWDEQFF. CDR3 DNA: TGCGCCAGCCGAGGGGGTTGGGATGAGCAGTTCTTC. V gene TRBV4-1 combines with J gene TRBJ2-1; a weak D match, TRBD1 (6 bases). V was trimmed by 8 bases and J by 8 bases, leaving 13 bases between them. Germline CDR1 reads MGHRA; CDR2 reads YSYEKL. This CDR3 has 12 amino acids.

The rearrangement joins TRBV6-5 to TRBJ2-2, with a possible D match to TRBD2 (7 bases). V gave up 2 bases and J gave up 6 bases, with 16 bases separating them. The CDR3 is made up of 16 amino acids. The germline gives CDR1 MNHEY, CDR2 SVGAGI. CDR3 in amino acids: CASSYEFRGAPGELFF. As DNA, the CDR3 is TGTGCCAGCAGTTACGAGTTTCGGGGGGCGCCCGGGGAGCTGTTTTTT.

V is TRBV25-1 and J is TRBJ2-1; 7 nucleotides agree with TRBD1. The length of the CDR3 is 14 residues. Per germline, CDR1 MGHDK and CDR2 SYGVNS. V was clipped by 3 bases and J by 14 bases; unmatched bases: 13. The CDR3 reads CASSDSPGTEGKFF. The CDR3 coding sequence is TGTGCCAGCAGTGATTCTCCCGGGACAGAGGGGAAGTTCTTC.

CDR3 nucleotide sequence: TGTGCCATCAGTGAGTCGTGGCGGAGCCGGGGGGACTACGAGCAGTACTTC. Translated: CAISESWRSRGDYEQYF. V and J are TRBV10-3 and TRBJ2-5; 7 bases are a match to TRBD2. The end of the DNA is better explained by TRBJ2-7, so the J call may be wrong. This CDR3 has 17 residues. CDR1 is ENHRY and CDR2 is SYGVKD in the germline V gene.

CDR3: CASSLVGGIGNEQFF. The CDR3 DNA follows: TGCGCCAGCAGCTTGGTAGGCGGTATCGGAAACGAGCAGTTCTTC. The rearrangement joins TRBV5-1 to TRBJ2-1, with D unresolved. The ends were cut back, 0 bases at V and 10 bases at J, with 17 bases in the middle. Germline assignment: CDR1 SGHRS and CDR2 YFSETQ. The CDR3 spans 15 residues.

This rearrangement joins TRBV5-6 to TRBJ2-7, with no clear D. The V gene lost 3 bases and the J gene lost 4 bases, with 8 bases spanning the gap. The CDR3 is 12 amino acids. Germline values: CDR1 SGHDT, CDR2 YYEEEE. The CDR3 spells CASSSDWYEQYF. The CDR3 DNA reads TGTGCCAGCAGCTCCGACTGGTACGAGCAGTACTTC.

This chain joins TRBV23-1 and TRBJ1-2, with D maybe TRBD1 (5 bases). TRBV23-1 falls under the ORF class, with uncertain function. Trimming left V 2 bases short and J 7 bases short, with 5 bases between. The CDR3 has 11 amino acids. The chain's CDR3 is CASSQGAGYTF. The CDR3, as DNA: TGCGCCAGCAGTCAAGGGGCTGGCTACACCTTC.

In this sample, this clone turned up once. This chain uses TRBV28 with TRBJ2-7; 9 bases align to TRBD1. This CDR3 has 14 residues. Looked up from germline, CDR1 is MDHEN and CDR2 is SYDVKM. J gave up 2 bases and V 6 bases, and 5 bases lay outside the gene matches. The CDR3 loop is CASSIRDRAYEQYF. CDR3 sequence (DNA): TGTGCCAGCAGCATCCGGGACAGGGCCTACGAGCAGTACTTC.

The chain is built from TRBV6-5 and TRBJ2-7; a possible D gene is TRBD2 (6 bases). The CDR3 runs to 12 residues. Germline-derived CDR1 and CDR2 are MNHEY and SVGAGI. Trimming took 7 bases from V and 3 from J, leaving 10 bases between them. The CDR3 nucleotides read TGTGCCAGCATTAGCGGACTCTACGAGCAGTACTTC. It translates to CASISGLYEQYF.

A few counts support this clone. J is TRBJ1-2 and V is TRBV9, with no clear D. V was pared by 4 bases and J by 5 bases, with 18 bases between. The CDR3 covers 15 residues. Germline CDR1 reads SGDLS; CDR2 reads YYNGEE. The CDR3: CASSPEVAADYGYTF. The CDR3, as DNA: TGTGCCAGCAGCCCCGAGGTGGCGGCAGATTATGGCTACACCTTC. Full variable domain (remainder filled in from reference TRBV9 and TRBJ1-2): DSGVTQTPKHLITATGQRVTLRCSPRSGDLSVYWYQQSLDQGLQFLIQYYNGEERAKGNILERFSAQQFPDLHSELNLSSLELGDSALYFCASSPEVAADYGYTFGSGTRLTVV.

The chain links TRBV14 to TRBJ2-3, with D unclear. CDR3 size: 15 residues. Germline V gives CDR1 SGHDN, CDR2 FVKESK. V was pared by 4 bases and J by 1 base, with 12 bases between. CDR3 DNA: TGTGCCAGCAGCCCCGCTTTCACAGGCACAGATACGCAGTATTTT. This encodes CASSPAFTGTDTQYF.

The CDR3 DNA reads TGCGCCAGCAGCTTAACTAGCGGGAGCCGCGAGCAGTACTTC. This encodes CASSLTSGSREQYF. This chain uses TRBV5-1 with TRBJ2-7, with 11 bases lining up with TRBD2. This CDR3 region has 14 residues. V lost 2 bases to trimming and J lost 6 bases; unmatched junction nucleotides: 4. In germline, CDR1 is SGHRS, CDR2 YFSETQ.

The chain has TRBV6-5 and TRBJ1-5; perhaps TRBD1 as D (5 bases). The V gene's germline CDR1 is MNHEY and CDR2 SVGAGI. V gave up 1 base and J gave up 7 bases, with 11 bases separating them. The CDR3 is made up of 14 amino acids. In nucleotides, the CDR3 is TGTGCCAGCAGTTACTTGCAGGGAGGCCAGCCCCAGCATTTT. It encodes CASSYLQGGQPQHF.

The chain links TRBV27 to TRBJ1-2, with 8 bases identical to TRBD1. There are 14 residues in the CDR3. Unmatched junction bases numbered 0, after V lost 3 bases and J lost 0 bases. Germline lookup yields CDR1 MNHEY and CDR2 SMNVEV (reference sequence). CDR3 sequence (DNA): TGTGCCAGCAGTTTGGACAGGGCTAACTATGGCTACACCTTC. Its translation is CASSLDRANYGYTF.

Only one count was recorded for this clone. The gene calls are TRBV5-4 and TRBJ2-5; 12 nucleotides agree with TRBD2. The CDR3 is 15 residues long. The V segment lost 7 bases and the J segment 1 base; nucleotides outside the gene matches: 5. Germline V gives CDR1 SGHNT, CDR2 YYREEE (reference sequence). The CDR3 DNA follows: TGTGCCAGCTCGTGGACTAGCGGGACCCAAGAGACCCAGTACTTC. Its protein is CASSWTSGTQETQYF.

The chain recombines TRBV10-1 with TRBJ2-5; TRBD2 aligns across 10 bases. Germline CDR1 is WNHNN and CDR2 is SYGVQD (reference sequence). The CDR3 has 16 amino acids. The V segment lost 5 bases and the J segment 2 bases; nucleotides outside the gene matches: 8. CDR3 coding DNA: TGCGCCAGCAGTATATCCAGCGGGGGGGGGCAAGAGACCCAGTACTTC. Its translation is CASSISSGGGQETQYF.

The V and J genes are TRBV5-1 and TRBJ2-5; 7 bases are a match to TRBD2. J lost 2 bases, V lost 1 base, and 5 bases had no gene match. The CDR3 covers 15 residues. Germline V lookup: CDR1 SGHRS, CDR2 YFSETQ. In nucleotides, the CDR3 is TGCGCCAGCAGCTTGAGGCGGGGGAAACAAGAGACCCAGTACTTC. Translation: CASSLRRGKQETQYF. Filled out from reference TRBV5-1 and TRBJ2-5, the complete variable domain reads KAGVTQTPRYLIKTRGQQVTLSCSPISGHRSVSWYQQTPGQGLQFLFEYFSETQRNKGNFPGRFSGRQFSNSRSEMNVSTLELGDSALYLCASSLRRGKQETQYFGPGTRLLVL.

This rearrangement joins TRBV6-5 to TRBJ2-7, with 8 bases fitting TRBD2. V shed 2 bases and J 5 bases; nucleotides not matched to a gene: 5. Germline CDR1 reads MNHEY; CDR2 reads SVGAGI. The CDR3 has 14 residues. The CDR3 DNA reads TGTGCCAGCAGTTACGTTAGCGGGAACGACGAGCAGTACTTC. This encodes CASSYVSGNDEQYF.

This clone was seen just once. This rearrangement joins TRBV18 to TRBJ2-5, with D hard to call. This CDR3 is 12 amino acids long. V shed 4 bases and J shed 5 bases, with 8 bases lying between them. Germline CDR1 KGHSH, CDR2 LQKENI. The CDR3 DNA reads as TGTGCCAGCTCACTCAGGTCCGAGACCCAGTACTTC. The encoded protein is CASSLRSETQYF.

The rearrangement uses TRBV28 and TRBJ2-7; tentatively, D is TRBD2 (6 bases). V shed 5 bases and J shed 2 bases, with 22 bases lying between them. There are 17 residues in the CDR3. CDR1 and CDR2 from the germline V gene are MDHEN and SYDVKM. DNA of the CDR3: TGTGCCAGCAGTCCGATGTGGAGCGGTGGCGGGACCTACGAGCAGTACTTC. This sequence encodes CASSPMWSGGGTYEQYF.

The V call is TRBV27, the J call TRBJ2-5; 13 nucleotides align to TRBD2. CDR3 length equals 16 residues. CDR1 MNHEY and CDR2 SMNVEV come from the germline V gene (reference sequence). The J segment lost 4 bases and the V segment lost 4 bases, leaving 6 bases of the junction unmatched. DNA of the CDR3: TGTGCCAGCAGTTCACGGACTAGCGGGAGTGTAGAGACCCAGTACTTC. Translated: CASSSRTSGSVETQYF.

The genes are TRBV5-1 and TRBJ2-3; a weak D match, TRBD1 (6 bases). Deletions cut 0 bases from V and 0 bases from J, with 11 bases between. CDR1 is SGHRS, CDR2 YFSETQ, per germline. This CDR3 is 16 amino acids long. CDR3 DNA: TGCGCCAGCAGCTTGGAGACAGGTACTAGCACAGATACGCAGTATTTT. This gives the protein CASSLETGTSTDTQYF.

In DNA, the CDR3 is TGTGCCAGCAGTGAAGAAGCTTACGCGTACGATGAGCAGTTCTTC. It codes for CASSEEAYAYDEQFF. The chain employs TRBV6-1 and TRBJ2-1, with D unresolved. Germline values: CDR1 MNHNS, CDR2 SASEGT. Trimming stripped 1 base from V and 8 bases from J, with 15 bases between. The CDR3 has 15 residues.

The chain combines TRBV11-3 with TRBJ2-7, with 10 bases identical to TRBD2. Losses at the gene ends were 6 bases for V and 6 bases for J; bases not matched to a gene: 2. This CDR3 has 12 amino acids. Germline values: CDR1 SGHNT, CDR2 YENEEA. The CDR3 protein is CASSRTSGEQYF. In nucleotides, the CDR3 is TGTGCCAGCAGTCGGACTAGCGGCGAGCAGTACTTC.